This T cell receptor (beta chain) emerged from a study of blood T cell repertoires in COVID-19. Study-level information: Sample material is recorded as cDNA or gDNA derived from T cells, B-cell-depleted T cells, or PBMCs.

Germline-derived CDR1 and CDR2 are MGHRA and YSYEKL. The CDR3 covers 15 residues. Between the trimmed V and J ends, which lost 1 base and 4 bases, there was a span of 13 bases. Original handling: It was from reference gene primer amplification that nucleated cell counts were estimated. Produced via immunoSEQ multiplex PCR; TCRdb's table is partial and in-frame only. That table furnishes V, J and clone size, whereas the DNA furnished D and trimming. The table has around 69,000 clones, 85% to 90% seen once. V is TRBV4-1 and J is TRBJ1-2; D remains ambiguous. The sequenced material came from peripheral blood. The receptor was isolated from a woman in her fifties or sixties with active COVID-19. The CDR3 loop is CASSQAGPAGYGYTF. For the CDR3, the DNA is TGCGCCAGCAGCCAAGCCGGCCCGGCGGGCTATGGCTACACCTTC.